This record concerns one T cell receptor beta chain sequence. This receptor's antigen is unknown. Base qualities were left out, and no much larger clone turns up one base away. TCRbeta CDR3 regions were amplified from genomic DNA by means of the immunoSEQ Assay, a bias-controlled multiplex PCR. Regarding the original processing steps: The number of nucleated cells in each sample was estimated by amplification of reference gene primers within the assay. Sequence reads were collapsed and filtered to measure the absolute abundance of every unique TCRbeta CDR3 rearrangement. For each sample, productive Simpson clonality was calculated as the square root of Simpson's diversity index over productive rearrangements. As stored in TCRdb, this immuneACCESS dataset retains in-frame rearrangements with V and J assigned. A fraction of the clones does not appear; measured against another copy, unresolved V genes explain less than half of the discrepancy, and the remainder lacks a known reason. For V, J and clone size, that table is used; D and trimming come from the DNA. Present in this sample are around 200,000 clones, about 85% of which were seen just once. 9.8% of the sample lies in the top ten.

These data originate in a study of blood T cell repertoires in COVID-19 (dated by TCRdb to about 2020). Turning to the overall study: Collaborator samples came from the United States, Italy and Spain and covered acute and convalescent phases of COVID-19. The prospective study material was composed of cDNA or gDNA derived from T cells, B-cell-depleted T cells, or PBMCs. Subjects who had been exposed to COVID-19, were actively infected with it, or had recovered from it provided the deeply sampled blood TCRbeta repertoires that made up the dataset. The repertoires were made available in a free public database intended to serve as a resource for research on the immune response to SARS-CoV-2. The samples were drawn from two sources: the first 160 participants of the ongoing ImmuneRACE study, and 1,254 subjects contributed by 6 global collaborators. Nearly every sample came with metadata listing a de-identified subject ID, COVID-19 status, age in years and sex. HLA class I and class II types, where available, came from metadata supplied by the sample provider rather than from assay-based typing. Results the study describes overall, beyond this receptor: The amount of clinical and demographic metadata varied by source and participant and was provided uncurated.

Each collaborating institution followed its own protocols to collect whole blood in K2EDTA tubes. Collaborator samples were shipped for TCRbeta analysis as frozen whole blood, isolated PBMCs, or DNA extracted from either sample type. The CDR3, cysteine through phenylalanine, is 17 amino acids long. Just the 51-base CDR3 DNA is kept, in frame starting at base 1. V is shortened by 3 bases, J by 3 bases, and the region joining them spans 20 bases. The germline V gene sets CDR1 to SGHTA and CDR2 to FQGNSA. Material for sequencing was peripheral blood. The TCR comes from an elderly woman with acute or convalescent COVID-19. This sequence uses TRBV7-2 and TRBJ1-2; the D gene remains uncertain. This receptor carries the CDR3 CASSFGEPPSEYYGYTF. DNA sequence: TGTGCCAGCAGCTTTGGGGAGCCTCCTTCTGAGTACTATGGCTACACCTTC.